The entry below describes one T cell receptor beta chain. What this receptor recognizes is not known. One base away there is no much larger clone; base qualities are not given. V sheds 6 bases and J sheds 2 bases, leaving 10 bases between their ends. Inclusive of the bounding cysteine and phenylalanine, the CDR3 is 13 residues long. The read is trimmed to its CDR3 DNA, 39 bases read in frame from base 1. The germline V gene gives CDR1 as MDHEN and CDR2 as SYDVKM. The immunoSEQ Assay, a bias-controlled multiplex PCR, was used to amplify TCRbeta CDR3 regions from genomic DNA. On the authors' methods: The number of nucleated cells in each sample was estimated from the amplification of reference gene primers within the assay. Sequence reads were collapsed and filtered to measure the absolute abundance of every unique TCRbeta CDR3 rearrangement. Productive Simpson clonality was computed per sample as the square root of Simpson's diversity index over productive rearrangements. Not all clones reach the TCRdb copy of this immuneACCESS table, which keeps in-frame sequences only. Checked studies attribute under half of the gap to unresolved V genes and leave the rest unexplained. The DNA was the basis for D and trimming; V, J and clone size are from that table. The sample has 360,000 or so clones on record, roughly 90% of them singletons. Just over 1% of the sample belongs to the ten largest clones.

Participants in the prospective study were aged roughly 18 to 89 years, lived in under 30 United States geographic areas, and enrolled through a virtual design. Cohort assignment in the prospective study relied on participant-reported clinical history from a screening survey and a study questionnaire. A participant counted as exposed if, within 2 weeks of entering the study, that participant had been in contact with someone who had a PCR-confirmed or clinician-diagnosed COVID-19 case. Mobile phlebotomists in the prospective study collected whole blood, serum and a nasopharyngeal or oropharyngeal swab from every participant. Additional blood draws and questionnaires over an approximately 2-month period could optionally be provided by prospective study participants. Before DNA extraction, blood samples from the prospective study were shipped at room temperature or frozen. The sample is drawn from a study of blood T cell repertoires in COVID-19 (dated by TCRdb to 2020 to 2022). Describing the broader study: Collaborator samples came from the United States, Italy and Spain and covered acute and convalescent phases of COVID-19. Samples were obtained from the ongoing ImmuneRACE study (first 160 participants) and from some 1,200 subjects provided by 6 global collaborators. Subjects who had been exposed to COVID-19, were actively infected with it, or had recovered from it provided the deeply sampled blood TCRbeta repertoires that made up the dataset. Where available, HLA class I and class II types were taken from metadata supplied by the sample provider and were not determined by assay-based typing. The repertoires were released in a freely available public database meant as a resource for research on the immune response to SARS-CoV-2. The prospective study material was composed of cDNA or gDNA derived from T cells, B-cell-depleted T cells, or PBMCs. Sample metadata almost always included a de-identified subject ID, COVID-19 status, age in years and sex. Summary of the overall study and its limitations: The quantity of clinical and demographic metadata differed by source and by participant and was supplied without curation.

The chain is assembled from TRBV28 and TRBJ2-5; D gene: possibly TRBD2, on 5 matching bases. The sequence came from a woman aged 25 to 39 who had been exposed to COVID-19. The sequencing input was PBMCs or T cells enriched from blood (not recorded which). DNA sequence: TGTGCCAGCAGGGAGGTGAAACAAGAGACCCAGTACTTC. Protein translation: CASREVKQETQYF.